These 20 T cell receptor beta chains originate from one sample sequenced in a study of blood T cell repertoires in COVID-19. The repertoire was sequenced with immunoSEQ multiplex PCR; TCRdb's copy has only in-frame clones and lacks some. The sample contains around 150,000 clones, about 90% of which appear only once. The sample consisted of peripheral blood. The receptor set was obtained from a man aged 25-45 years with COVID-19, enrolled during active disease.

V usage is TRBV5-6 and J usage is TRBJ2-7, with D tentatively TRBD2 (5 bases). Germline V gene lookup returns CDR1 SGHDT and CDR2 YYEEEE. V lost 5 bases, J lost 6 bases, and 21 bases lay in between. This CDR3 region has 15 residues. The CDR3 sequence: CASSRWELKFFEQYF. CDR3 coding DNA: TGTGCCAGCAGTCGATGGGAGTTGAAGTTCTTCGAGCAGTACTTC.

The chain combines TRBV19 with TRBJ1-1, with TRBD1 matching 8 bases. CDR1 is LNHDA and CDR2 is SQIVND in the germline V gene (reference sequence). This CDR3 spans 13 amino acids. Trimming cost V 7 bases and J 1 base; bases outside gene matches: 2. The DNA for the CDR3 is TGTGCCAGTAACAGGGGGGAGAACACTGAAGCTTTCTTT. Translating gives CASNRGENTEAFF.

CDR3 bases: TGTGCCAGCAGCTTAGGTGAAGCAAACTATGGCTACACCTTC. This codes for CASSLGEANYGYTF. V is TRBV11-2 and J is TRBJ1-2; no clear D. Germline lookup yields CDR1 SGHAT and CDR2 FQNNGV. The CDR3 covers 14 residues. Trimming removed 1 base at V and 2 bases at J, with 8 bases between. The whole variable domain, filled in from reference TRBV11-2 and TRBJ1-2, reads EAGVAQSPRYKIIEKRQSVAFWCNPISGHATLYWYQQILGQGPKLLIQFQNNGVVDDSQLPKDRFSAERLKGVDSTLKIQPAKLEDSAVYLCASSLGEANYGYTFGSGTRLTVV.

CDR3 region: CASRSSSGTGHYEQYF. The CDR3 DNA reads TGTGCCAGCAGATCCTCTTCCGGGACAGGGCACTACGAGCAGTACTTC. This chain uses TRBV11-2 with TRBJ2-7, with 9 bases matching TRBD1. V was clipped by 6 bases and J by 3 bases; unmatched bases: 12. The germline V gene encodes CDR1 SGHAT and CDR2 FQNNGV. CDR3 length: 16 amino acids.

This clone appeared once. The rearrangement joins TRBV6-5 to TRBJ2-7; TRBD1 is a possible D gene (6 bases). This CDR3 is 13 amino acids long. Germline V lookup: CDR1 MNHEY, CDR2 SVGAGI. V lost 5 bases, J lost 2 bases, and 10 bases lay in between. This CDR3 is CASSPDSTYEQYF. In nucleotides, the CDR3 is TGTGCCAGCAGTCCGGACAGTACCTACGAGCAGTACTTC.

The rearrangement uses TRBV5-6 and TRBJ2-7; maybe TRBD2 (5 bases). The CDR3 is 17 amino acids. The V end was cut by 4 bases, the J end by 1 base, with 21 bases between. Germline loops: CDR1 SGHDT, CDR2 YYEEEE. CDR3 DNA: TGTGCCAGCAGCCCCCTCCCGGGGTTTATTTCTTCCTACGAGCAGTACTTC. Amino acids: CASSPLPGFISSYEQYF.

The chain is built from TRBV2 and TRBJ1-2; 7 bases map to TRBD1. This CDR3 is 12 amino acids long. The germline CDR1 and CDR2 sequences are SNHLY and FYNNEI. J gave up 7 bases and V 6 bases, and 5 bases lay outside the gene matches. The CDR3: CASSRTGSGYTF. The CDR3 nucleotides are TGTGCCAGCAGCCGGACAGGCTCTGGCTACACCTTC.

The V and J genes are TRBV28 and TRBJ2-1; D remains unclear. The CDR3 has 15 amino acids. Trimming left V 5 bases short and J 5 bases short, with 16 bases between. From germline, CDR1 is MDHEN and CDR2 SYDVKM. CDR3 in amino acids: CASSPPRALNNEQFF. The CDR3 DNA follows: TGTGCCAGCAGTCCTCCCCGAGCCCTTAACAATGAGCAGTTCTTC. Full variable domain (missing parts from reference TRBV28 and TRBJ2-1): DVKVTQSSRYLVKRTGEKVFLECVQDMDHENMFWYRQDPGLGLRLIYFSYDVKMKEKGDIPEGYSVSREKKERFSLILESASTNQTSMYLCASSPPRALNNEQFFGPGTRLTVL.

This clone was recorded a few times. The chain couples TRBV7-9 to TRBJ2-7; 10 bases are shared with TRBD1. Losses at the gene ends were 5 bases for V and 7 bases for J; bases not matched to a gene: 8. The length of the CDR3 is 14 residues. Germline CDR1 and CDR2: SEHNR and FQNEAQ (reference sequence). CDR3 in amino acids: CASSTDRGQGEQYF. CDR3 coding DNA: TGTGCCAGCAGCACCGACAGGGGGCAAGGGGAGCAGTACTTC.

J is TRBJ1-2 and V is TRBV19, with 7 bases fitting TRBD1. This CDR3 is 16 amino acids long. With 5 bases clipped from V and 0 bases from J, the junction kept 9 bases outside the gene matches. From germline, CDR1 is LNHDA and CDR2 SQIVND (reference sequence). CDR3 DNA sequence: TGTGCCAGTAGTCGAACGGCCGGGACAGCTAACTATGGCTACACCTTC. Translating gives CASSRTAGTANYGYTF. Full variable domain (remainder filled in from reference TRBV19 and TRBJ1-2): DGGITQSPKYLFRKEGQNVTLSCEQNLNHDAMYWYRQDPGQGLRLIYYSQIVNDFQKGDIAEGYSVSREKKESFPLTVTSAQKNPTAFYLCASSRTAGTANYGYTFGSGTRLTVV.

This clone was detected once. This chain joins TRBV11-2 and TRBJ2-3, with D perhaps TRBD2 (6 bases). V lost 6 bases, J lost 0 bases, and 16 bases lay in between. This CDR3 spans 16 amino acids. Per the germline V gene, CDR1 is SGHAT and CDR2 is FQNNGV. The CDR3 here is CASRAPYGGSTDTQYF. The CDR3 nucleotides are TGTGCCAGCAGAGCCCCATACGGGGGTAGCACAGATACGCAGTATTTT. Combining the CDR3 with reference TRBV11-2 and TRBJ2-3 gives the whole variable domain EAGVAQSPRYKIIEKRQSVAFWCNPISGHATLYWYQQILGQGPKLLIQFQNNGVVDDSQLPKDRFSAERLKGVDSTLKIQPAKLEDSAVYLCASRAPYGGSTDTQYFGPGTRLTVL.

The chain couples TRBV11-2 to TRBJ2-1; TRBD1 agrees at 8 bases. CDR3 length: 15 amino acids. From germline, CDR1 is SGHAT and CDR2 FQNNGV. The V and J ends lost 1 base and 11 bases, in that order; junction bases with no gene match: 10. The CDR3 DNA follows: TGTGCCAGCAGCTTAGGCCCCACCCGACAGGGGAAGCAGTTCTTC. This codes for CASSLGPTRQGKQFF. Full variable domain (rest looked up from reference TRBV11-2 and TRBJ2-1): EAGVAQSPRYKIIEKRQSVAFWCNPISGHATLYWYQQILGQGPKLLIQFQNNGVVDDSQLPKDRFSAERLKGVDSTLKIQPAKLEDSAVYLCASSLGPTRQGKQFFGPGTRLTVL.

CDR3 nucleotides: TGTGCCAGCAGTTTGGCGGGACAGGGGGATGGCTACACCTTC. Translation: CASSLAGQGDGYTF. The rearrangement uses TRBV28 and TRBJ1-2; 11 bases match TRBD1. CDR3 size: 14 residues. Germline values: CDR1 MDHEN, CDR2 SYDVKM. The ends lost 3 bases at V and 6 bases at J; junction bases unmatched: 3.

The CDR3 protein is CATSRDRAGELFF. Here the CDR3 DNA reads TGTGCCACCAGCAGAGATCGGGCCGGGGAGCTGTTTTTT. The chain recombines TRBV15 with TRBJ2-2, with unresolved D. The V and J ends lost 0 bases and 6 bases respectively, with 5 bases between them. Germline CDR1 and CDR2: LNHNV and YYDKDF (reference sequence). The CDR3 runs 13 residues.

V and J are TRBV5-4 and TRBJ2-5; 7 bases line up with TRBD1. This CDR3 is 14 amino acids long. Per the germline V gene, CDR1 is SGHNT and CDR2 is YYREEE (reference sequence). The J segment lost 3 bases and the V segment lost 3 bases, leaving 5 bases of the junction unmatched. CDR3 sequence: CASSSVTGKETQYF. DNA of the CDR3: TGTGCCAGCAGCTCCGTGACAGGGAAAGAGACCCAGTACTTC.

The chain has TRBV19 and TRBJ2-2; D unresolved. Germline-derived CDR1 and CDR2 are LNHDA and SQIVND (reference sequence). This CDR3 has 14 residues. The V gene lost 1 base and the J gene lost 1 base, with 4 bases spanning the gap. As DNA, the CDR3 is TGTGCCAGTAGTATAGCCTGGAACACCGGGGAGCTGTTTTTT. Translated: CASSIAWNTGELFF.

The chain carries TRBV5-4 and TRBJ1-1; 8 bases are shared with TRBD1. CDR1 is SGHNT and CDR2 is YYREEE in the germline V gene (reference sequence). Losses at the gene ends were 4 bases for V and 4 bases for J; bases not matched to a gene: 6. This CDR3 has 14 amino acids. CDR3 DNA: TGTGCCAGCAGCCTTAGACAGGGGCGCACTGAAGCTTTCTTT. Translating gives CASSLRQGRTEAFF.

This chain connects TRBV18 to TRBJ2-6; 10 nucleotides agree with TRBD1. The germline gives CDR1 KGHSH, CDR2 LQKENI. The CDR3 loop spans 19 amino acids. With 4 bases clipped from V and 0 bases from J, the junction kept 9 bases outside the gene matches. CDR3 nucleotides: TGTGCCAGCTCACTAACCACCGGGACAGGGGACTCTGGGGCCAACGTCCTGACTTTC. This encodes CASSLTTGTGDSGANVLTF. Variable domain in full (rest from reference TRBV18 and TRBJ2-6): NAGVMQNPRHLVRRRGQEARLRCSPMKGHSHVYWYRQLPEEGLKFMVYLQKENIIDESGMPKERFSAEFPKEGPSILRIQQVVRGDSAAYFCASSLTTGTGDSGANVLTFGAGSRLTVL.

V is TRBV6-5 and J is TRBJ1-1; the D is unclear. The germline gives CDR1 MNHEY, CDR2 SVGAGI. CDR3 length equals 16 residues. Trimming pared 0 bases from V and 1 base from J, leaving 12 bases between. The CDR3 spells CASSYSARPKNTEAFF. The CDR3 DNA follows: TGTGCCAGCAGTTACTCCGCCAGGCCCAAGAACACTGAAGCTTTCTTT.

The J gene is TRBJ2-3, the V gene TRBV19; TRBD1 matches at 7 bases. V gave up 6 bases and J gave up 5 bases; unmatched junction bases: 11. This CDR3 is built from 15 residues. The germline CDR1 and CDR2 sequences are LNHDA and SQIVND (reference sequence). The DNA of the CDR3 is TGTGCCAGTAGCTTAAACAGGGGCGTCTTAGATACGCAGTATTTT. Translated, it gives CASSLNRGVLDTQYF.